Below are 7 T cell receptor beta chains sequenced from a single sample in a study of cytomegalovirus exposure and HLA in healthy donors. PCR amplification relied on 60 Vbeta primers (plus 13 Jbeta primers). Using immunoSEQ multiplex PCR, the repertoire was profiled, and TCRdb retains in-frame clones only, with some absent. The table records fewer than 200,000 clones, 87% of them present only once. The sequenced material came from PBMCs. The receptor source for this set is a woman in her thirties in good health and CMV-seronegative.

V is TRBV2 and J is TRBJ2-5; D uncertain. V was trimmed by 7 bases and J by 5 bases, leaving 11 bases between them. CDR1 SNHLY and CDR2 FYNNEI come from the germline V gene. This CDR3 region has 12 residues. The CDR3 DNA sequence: TGTGCCAGCAAGATCGAGGCGGAGACCCAGTACTTC. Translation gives CASKIEAETQYF.

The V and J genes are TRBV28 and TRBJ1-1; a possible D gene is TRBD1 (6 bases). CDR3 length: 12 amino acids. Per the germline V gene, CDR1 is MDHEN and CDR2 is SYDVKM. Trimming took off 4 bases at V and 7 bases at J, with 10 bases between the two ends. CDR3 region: CASSSGQFEAFF. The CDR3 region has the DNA TGTGCCAGCAGTTCAGGACAGTTTGAAGCTTTCTTT.

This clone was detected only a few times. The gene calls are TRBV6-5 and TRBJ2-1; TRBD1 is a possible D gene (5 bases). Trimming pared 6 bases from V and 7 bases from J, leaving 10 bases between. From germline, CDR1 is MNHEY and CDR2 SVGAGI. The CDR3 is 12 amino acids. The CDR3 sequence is CASSQGENEQFF. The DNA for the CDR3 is TGTGCCAGCAGCCAGGGCGAAAATGAGCAGTTCTTC.

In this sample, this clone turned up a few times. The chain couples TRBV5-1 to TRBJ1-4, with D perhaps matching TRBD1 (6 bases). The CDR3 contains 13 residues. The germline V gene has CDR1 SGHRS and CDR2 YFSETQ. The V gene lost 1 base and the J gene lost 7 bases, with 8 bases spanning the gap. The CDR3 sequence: CASSLRQAEKLFF. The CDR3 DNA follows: TGCGCCAGCAGCTTGCGACAGGCTGAAAAACTGTTTTTT.

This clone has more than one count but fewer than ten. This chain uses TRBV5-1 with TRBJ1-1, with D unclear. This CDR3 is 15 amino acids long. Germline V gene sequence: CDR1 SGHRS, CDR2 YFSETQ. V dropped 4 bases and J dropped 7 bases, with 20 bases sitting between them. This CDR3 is CASSTTGTNVIEAFF. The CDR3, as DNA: TGCGCCAGCAGCACAACGGGAACCAACGTAATTGAAGCTTTCTTT.

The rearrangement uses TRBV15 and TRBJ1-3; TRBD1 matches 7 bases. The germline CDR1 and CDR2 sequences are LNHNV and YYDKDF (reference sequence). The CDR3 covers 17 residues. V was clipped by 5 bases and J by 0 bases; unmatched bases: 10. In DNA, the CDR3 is TGTGCCACCAGCGTCCGACCCGGGACAGTCTCTGGAAACACCATATATTTT. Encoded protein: CATSVRPGTVSGNTIYF.

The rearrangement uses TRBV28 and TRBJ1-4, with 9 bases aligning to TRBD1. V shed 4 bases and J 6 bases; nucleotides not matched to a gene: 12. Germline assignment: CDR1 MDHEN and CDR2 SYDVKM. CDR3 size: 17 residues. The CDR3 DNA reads TGTGCCAGCAGTTCCCCCGCACAGGGGGCGATTTATGAAAAACTGTTTTTT. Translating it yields CASSSPAQGAIYEKLFF.